A single sample gave rise to the 15 T cell receptor beta chains below, sequenced in a study of cytomegalovirus exposure and HLA in healthy donors. Data came from immunoSEQ multiplex PCR; TCRdb stores just in-frame clones and leaves some out. The table lists approximately 180,000 clones, 86% of them singletons. The sequenced sample consisted of PBMCs. The source of these receptors is a man aged 18 to 30 in good health and CMV-seropositive.

The rearrangement links TRBV7-2 to TRBJ2-2; TRBD1 matches 8 bases. The CDR3 runs 15 residues. V trimming: 4 bases; J trimming: 4 bases; junction bases outside the gene matches: 5. Per germline, CDR1 SGHTA and CDR2 FQGNSA. CDR3 sequence reads: CASSSRTGSTGELFF. CDR3 sequence (DNA): TGTGCCAGCAGCTCAAGGACAGGGAGCACCGGGGAGCTGTTTTTT.

The chain recombines TRBV5-6 with TRBJ2-7; D may be TRBD2 (6 bases). The CDR3 extends over 13 amino acids. Per germline, CDR1 SGHDT and CDR2 YYEEEE. V dropped 1 base and J dropped 4 bases, with 9 bases sitting between them. CDR3 protein: CASSLTGRYEQYF. DNA for the CDR3: TGTGCCAGCAGCTTGACGGGGAGGTACGAGCAGTACTTC.

The CDR3 loop reads CASSLGLGSYEQYF. DNA for the CDR3: TGTGCCAGCAGCTTGGGGCTAGGCTCCTACGAGCAGTACTTC. The chain links TRBV5-6 to TRBJ2-7; D uncertain. There are 14 residues in the CDR3. Looked up from germline, CDR1 is SGHDT and CDR2 is YYEEEE. Between the trimmed V and J ends, which lost 0 bases and 0 bases, there was a span of 7 bases.

The rearrangement uses TRBV29-1 and TRBJ2-5; the D gene is possibly TRBD1 (5 bases). The CDR3 spans 14 residues. Germline CDR1 SQVTM, CDR2 ANQGSEA. V lost 4 bases to trimming and J lost 1 base, with 13 bases between them. This chain's CDR3 is CSVARTQFQETQYF. CDR3 sequence (DNA): TGCAGCGTTGCTCGGACACAGTTCCAAGAGACCCAGTACTTC. The full variable domain, completed using reference TRBV29-1 and TRBJ2-5, is SAVISQKPSRDICQRGTSLTIQCQVDSQVTMMFWYRQQPGQSLTLIATANQGSEATYESGFVIDKFPISRPNLTFSTLTVSNMSPEDSSIYLCSVARTQFQETQYFGPGTRLLVL.

This clone was recorded once. The rearrangement uses TRBV27 and TRBJ1-1, with D maybe TRBD1 (5 bases). Looked up from germline, CDR1 is MNHEY and CDR2 is SMNVEV (reference sequence). CDR3 size: 14 residues. Trimming removed 8 bases at V and 1 base at J, with 14 bases between. Written as DNA, the CDR3 is TGTGCCAGCCTCAATGGGGGGGGGAACACTGAAGCTTTCTTT. Translation: CASLNGGGNTEAFF.

The rearrangement joins TRBV28 to TRBJ2-7, with 12 positions matching TRBD2. Unmatched junction bases numbered 2, after V lost 1 base and J lost 7 bases. Germline V gene lookup returns CDR1 MDHEN and CDR2 SYDVKM. There are 14 residues in the CDR3. The CDR3 bases are TGTGCCAGCAGTTTATTAGGACTAGCGGGAGAGCAGTACTTC. The encoded protein is CASSLLGLAGEQYF.

The chain joins TRBV29-1 to TRBJ1-1; 8 bases agree with TRBD1. The CDR3 is 16 amino acids. The trim removed 3 bases at V and 1 base at J, leaving 10 bases unmatched. Per the germline V gene, CDR1 is SQVTM and CDR2 is ANQGSEA. DNA for the CDR3: TGCAGCGTTGATGAGCAGGGGGCACGGGGGAACACTGAAGCTTTCTTT. Protein product: CSVDEQGARGNTEAFF.

The V and J genes are TRBV5-6 and TRBJ2-1, with 7 bases matching TRBD2. The CDR3 is 15 residues long. The germline CDR1 and CDR2 sequences are SGHDT and YYEEEE. Germline trimming cut 4 bases from V and 7 bases from J; bases unmatched to any gene: 11. CDR3 nucleotides: TGTGCCAGCAGCGCGGGGGACTCCCCGGTGAATGAGCAGTTCTTC. Translated, it gives CASSAGDSPVNEQFF.

The genes are TRBV4-3 and TRBJ1-6, with D possibly matching TRBD1 (6 bases). Deletions cut 0 bases from V and 7 bases from J, with 10 bases between. Germline loops: CDR1 LGHNA, CDR2 YSLEER. The CDR3 is made up of 15 amino acids. The CDR3 coding sequence is TGCGCCAGCAGCCAAGATCAGGGGTACAATTCACCCCTCCACTTT. Its translation is CASSQDQGYNSPLHF.

This clone was found a few times. The chain has TRBV6-6 and TRBJ2-7; a weak D match, TRBD1 (5 bases). This CDR3 is 14 amino acids long. Germline V gene lookup returns CDR1 MNHNY and CDR2 SVGAGI (reference sequence). The V gene lost 6 bases and the J gene lost 3 bases, with 15 bases spanning the gap. Here the CDR3 reads CASSLQETHYEQYF. CDR3 coding DNA: TGTGCCAGCAGCCTACAGGAGACTCACTACGAGCAGTACTTC.

The chain uses TRBV9 and TRBJ2-5, with 11 bases lining up with TRBD2. Germline CDR1 and CDR2: SGDLS and YYNGEE. The J segment lost 3 bases and the V segment lost 2 bases, leaving 0 bases of the junction unmatched. The CDR3 spans 14 residues. CDR3 DNA: TGTGCCAGCAGCGTTAGCGGGGGGGAAGAGACCCAGTACTTC. It encodes CASSVSGGEETQYF.

This chain connects TRBV7-2 to TRBJ2-7, with D perhaps TRBD2 (5 bases). Trimming cost V 6 bases and J 3 bases, with 12 bases left between them. The CDR3 is made up of 13 amino acids. Germline values: CDR1 SGHTA, CDR2 FQGNSA. CDR3 sequence: CASSPPGSYEQYF. The CDR3 nucleotides read TGTGCCAGCAGTCCCCCGGGGAGCTACGAGCAGTACTTC.

The chain has TRBV5-8 and TRBJ1-2, with D tentatively TRBD1 (6 bases). Germline loops: CDR1 SGHTS, CDR2 YDEGEE. CDR3 length equals 14 residues. V was clipped by 0 bases and J by 4 bases, with 10 bases between them. CDR3 in DNA: TGTGCCAGCAGCTTGGCACAGGGTGCCTATGGCTACACCTTC. Amino acid sequence: CASSLAQGAYGYTF.

The rearrangement links TRBV4-1 to TRBJ2-1; no clear D gene. The germline V and J ends were trimmed by 4 bases and 8 bases, with 9 bases remaining between them. The CDR3 length is 12 residues. Germline V CDR1 and CDR2: MGHRA, YSYEKL. In DNA form, the CDR3 reads TGCGCCAGCAGCCGGGCGCCGGATGAGCAGTTCTTC. The encoded protein is CASSRAPDEQFF.

The chain combines TRBV28 with TRBJ2-1; perhaps TRBD1 as D (6 bases). This CDR3 is built from 12 residues. Germline CDR1 reads MDHEN; CDR2 reads SYDVKM. V dropped 5 bases and J dropped 9 bases, with 11 bases sitting between them. CDR3 protein: CASSPRQVEQFF. DNA of the CDR3: TGTGCCAGCAGTCCACGACAGGTTGAGCAGTTCTTC. Full variable domain (missing parts from reference TRBV28 and TRBJ2-1): DVKVTQSSRYLVKRTGEKVFLECVQDMDHENMFWYRQDPGLGLRLIYFSYDVKMKEKGDIPEGYSVSREKKERFSLILESASTNQTSMYLCASSPRQVEQFFGPGTRLTVL.